This TCR beta chain appears in the sequencing data of a study of monozygotic twins with inflammatory bowel disease (dated by TCRdb to about 2019). Background on the whole study: A total of roughly 28 monozygotic twin pairs were included in the full study, comprising nine German pairs (four IBD-concordant, five IBD-discordant) and 19 IBD-discordant Danish pairs. Disease-associated traits were sought mainly through comparisons between IBD patients and their genetically identical healthy co-twins within discordant pairs. Each individual had, on average, about 151 000 unique TCRalpha sequences and 181 000 unique TCRbeta sequences available for analysis.

Taken from cysteine to phenylalanine, the CDR3 has 14 residues. No DNA sequence was recorded. The library was made by 5' RACE. Each TCR library was prepared from about 3.5 ug of total RNA. cDNA was synthesized with SMARTScribe reverse transcriptase in eight separate reactions per sample. During cDNA synthesis, template switching introduced unique molecular identifiers that contained a 6-nucleotide sample barcode. Amplification of TCRalpha and TCRbeta cDNA involved two nested PCRs of roughly 17 and 9 cycles, and each PCR was followed by bead purification. Before amplification, cDNA was treated with uracil DNA-glycosylase and purified using the QIAquick PCR purification kit. In the second PCR, Illumina TruSeq-compatible adapters and sample-specific barcodes were added. TapeStation and Qubit were used to check library quality and concentration, and 4 to 6 ng of each library went into the pool. Sequencing of the pooled libraries was done on an Illumina HiSeq2500 single-index Rapid Run using custom sequencing primers and 2 x 100 bp reads. In the paper's pipeline: PCR and sequencing errors were corrected by UMI-based consensus assembly using MiGEC version 1.2.6. V(D)J alignment, clonotype assembly and CDR3 extraction were performed with MiXCR version 2.1.1. Normalisation of gene usage, clonotype sharing and MAIT/NKT TCR abundance was achieved by analysing the top 1000, 10 000 and 20 000 clonotypes per sample. Diversity was computed as the inverse Simpson index with the vegan R package after downsampling to 27 000 UMIs. Paired Mann-Whitney U tests on discordant twin pairs were used, with Benjamini-Hochberg multiple-testing correction. Reads reprocessed by TCRdb are summarized as one entry per CDR3 protein sequence, and DNA is absent. It is TCRdb's table, rather than the study itself, that gives the V and J calls and clone size. In this sample's table one finds hundreds of thousands of distinct CDR3 sequences. Together, the top ten hold more than 2% of the sample.

For this clonotype: There is no known antigen for this receptor.

General study outcomes and caveats: The results gave no support for a single strong signal or clonotype linked to IBD. Compared with healthy twins, IBD patients had fewer clonotypes in common with other individuals, a difference most pronounced in patients showing signs of disease activity. IBD patients had lower TCRbeta repertoire diversity, measured by the inverse Simpson index, than their healthy co-twins. No difference in repertoire similarity was observed between concordant and discordant twins, possibly owing to limited statistical power. Different T cell subtypes could not be distinguished in the analysis. Because patients were on differing immunosuppressive treatments, the repertoires may have picked up extra background noise and inter-individual variability.

From each donor, a roughly 2.6 ml peripheral blood sample was collected into PAXgene tubes and stored at -80 degrees C. Without T cell sorting, total RNA was isolated from whole blood using the PAXgene blood miRNA kit on an automated QIAcube. Deep TCRalpha and TCRbeta repertoire profiling with unique molecular barcoding was performed on peripheral blood of monozygotic twin pairs concordant or discordant for inflammatory bowel disease. Smoking habits were recorded for all twin pairs, with individuals classified as current, former or never smokers. The sequencing input was blood. The TCR comes from a human donor with ulcerative colitis or Crohn's disease, or a healthy co-twin of an affected twin (not recorded which). The chain joins TRBV12-3 or TRBV12-4 to TRBJ1-2. This receptor carries the CDR3 CASSLRGGSYGYTF.